These 10 T cell receptor beta chains came from one sample sequenced in a study of blood T cell repertoires in COVID-19. Here immunoSEQ multiplex PCR was the method, and the copy in TCRdb shows in-frame clones only, minus some. The table records a few hundred thousand clones, 84% of them present only once. The specimen was peripheral blood. These receptor sequences come from a woman between 40 and 50 years old who had recovered from COVID-19.

The J gene is TRBJ1-1, the V gene TRBV3-1 (or the pseudogene TRBV3-2), with a possible D match to TRBD1 (5 bases). The ends were cut back, 2 bases at V and 6 bases at J, with 7 bases in the middle. Germline-derived CDR1 and CDR2 are LGHDT and YNNKEL (reference sequence). CDR3 length: 12 amino acids. The CDR3: CASSQSRAEAFF. The CDR3 DNA sequence: TGTGCCAGCAGCCAATCCAGGGCTGAAGCTTTCTTT.

CDR3 sequence reads: CASTEQAGTGSTGELFF. The CDR3 DNA reads TGTGCCAGTACCGAACAGGCCGGGACAGGGAGTACCGGGGAGCTGTTTTTT. The chain carries TRBV19 and TRBJ2-2, with 9 bases fitting TRBD1. The length of the CDR3 is 17 residues. J gave up 5 bases and V 7 bases, and 14 bases lay outside the gene matches. CDR1 and CDR2 (germline): LNHDA, SQIVND (reference sequence).

The rearrangement uses TRBV7-6 and TRBJ2-1, with D possibly TRBD2 on 6 matching bases. Germline V gene sequence: CDR1 SGHVS, CDR2 FNYEAQ. The CDR3 runs to 15 residues. The V and J ends lost 4 bases and 10 bases respectively, with 20 bases between them. CDR3 region: CASSSGTSGVGEQFF. In nucleotides, the CDR3 is TGTGCCAGCAGCTCAGGGACTTCTGGGGTCGGGGAGCAGTTCTTC.

V gene TRBV5-1 combines with J gene TRBJ1-3; 7 bases agree with TRBD1. The length of the CDR3 is 15 residues. Germline V gene lookup returns CDR1 SGHRS and CDR2 YFSETQ. The V gene end was trimmed by 5 bases and the J gene end by 0 bases; junction bases not matched to a gene: 5. CDR3 amino acids: CASRQTGFSGNTIYF. In DNA form, the CDR3 reads TGCGCCAGCAGACAGACAGGGTTCTCTGGAAACACCATATATTTT.

V usage is TRBV5-6 and J usage is TRBJ2-5; unclear D gene. Germline CDR1 reads SGHDT; CDR2 reads YYEEEE. The CDR3 is 14 residues long. V gave up 0 bases and J gave up 4 bases, with 10 bases separating them. The CDR3 bases are TGTGCCAGCAGCTTGGTGGCCGGGTCAGAGACCCAGTACTTC. Amino acids: CASSLVAGSETQYF. The full variable domain, its missing parts supplied by reference TRBV5-6 and TRBJ2-5, is DAGVTQSPTHLIKTRGQQVTLRCSPKSGHDTVSWYQQALGQGPQFIFQYYEEEERQRGNFPDRFSGHQFPNYSSELNVNALLLGDSALYLCASSLVAGSETQYFGPGTRLLVL.

V is TRBV5-6 and J is TRBJ1-5; a possible D gene is TRBD1 (6 bases). V lost 4 bases and J 2 bases, leaving 19 bases between the germline ends. CDR1 SGHDT and CDR2 YYEEEE come from the germline V gene. The CDR3 spans 17 residues. CDR3 sequence: CASSLNNRVMGNQPQHF. Here the CDR3 DNA reads TGTGCCAGCAGCCTGAACAACAGGGTAATGGGCAATCAGCCCCAGCATTTT.

J is TRBJ2-2 and V is TRBV4-2; 9 bases are shared with TRBD2. The CDR3 sequence is 15 residues long. V was pared by 2 bases and J by 5 bases, with 3 bases of the junction left unmatched. Per the germline V gene, CDR1 is LGHNA and CDR2 is YNFKEQ. CDR3 coding DNA: TGTGCCAGCAGCCAATTAGCGGGGGAAACCGGGGAGCTGTTTTTT. Encoded protein: CASSQLAGETGELFF.

In DNA, the CDR3 is TGTGCCAGCAGCTTAGAGTCGGGACTAGACCGATACTCCTACAATGAGCAGTTCTTC. Its translation: CASSLESGLDRYSYNEQFF. The V call is TRBV11-3, the J call TRBJ2-1, with TRBD2 matching 8 bases. Per germline, CDR1 SGHNT and CDR2 YENEEA. V lost 0 bases, J lost 0 bases, and 10 bases stayed unmatched. The CDR3 is 19 residues long. The whole variable domain, remainder taken from reference TRBV11-3 and TRBJ2-1, is EAGVVQSPRYKIIEKKQPVAFWCNPISGHNTLYWYLQNLGQGPELLIRYENEEAVDDSQLPKDRFSAERLKGVDSTLKIQPAELGDSAVYLCASSLESGLDRYSYNEQFFGPGTRLTVL.

The V call is TRBV6-6, the J call TRBJ2-5, with 8 bases identical to TRBD1. V shed 6 bases and J 2 bases; nucleotides not matched to a gene: 8. The CDR3 has 15 residues. CDR1 MNHNY and CDR2 SVGAGI come from the germline V gene (reference sequence). The CDR3 DNA sequence: TGTGCCAGCAGACTCGGACAGGGCTCTCAAGAGACCCAGTACTTC. It encodes CASRLGQGSQETQYF.

The table lists this clone with a few counts. V gene TRBV21-1 combines with J gene TRBJ1-6; the table names TRBD1, a call not compared with the DNA. TRBV21-1 has pseudogene status. The CDR3 runs to 18 residues. The CDR3 region has the DNA TGTGCCAGCAGCATAAAGACAGGACCGAAACCCTATAATTCACCCCTCCACTTT. Amino acid sequence: CASSIKTGPKPYNSPLHF.